A selection of T cell receptor beta chains follows, all from one sample in a study of shared clonotypes between healthy human individuals. Clones were sequenced by immunoSEQ multiplex PCR, and TCRdb holds only the in-frame ones, with some missing. The sample yields around 1.5 million clones, 95% to 99% seen once. The sequenced sample consisted of naive CD4+ T cells sorted from blood. The origin of the receptors is a man aged 30 to 39 in good health. Each CDR3 is given with its conserved first and last residue. D genes are given only for firm matches. Expanded clones are given a class, and other clones once, few, many or no size at all.

cdr3_nt cdr3_aa clone_size j_call cdr3_length v_call d_call
TGTGCCAGCAGCGTGACTAGCGGGAGGGCCCTCGCTGATGAGCAGTTCTTC CASSVTSGRALADEQFF once TRBJ2-1 17 TRBV9 TRBD2
TGTGCCAGCAGGACAGGGCTCAATCAGCCCCAGCATTTT CASRTGLNQPQHF . TRBJ1-5 13 TRBV27 TRBD1
TGCGCCAGCAGAACGGGACTCACCACAGATACGCAGTATTTT CASRTGLTTDTQYF once TRBJ2-3 14 TRBV5-1 .
TGTGCCAGCAGCTCAATGTCTATGAACACTGAAGCTTTCTTT CASSSMSMNTEAFF . TRBJ1-1 14 TRBV5-4 .
TGTGCCAGCACACGGTGGGACAGGGGGCTGGGTGGGGCCAACGTCCTGACTTTC CASTRWDRGLGGANVLTF . TRBJ2-6 18 TRBV9 TRBD1
TGCGCCAGCAGCGCAAGGGGAAGCGGGGGCGGGGAGCTGTTTTTT CASSARGSGGGELFF . TRBJ2-2 15 TRBV4-1 TRBD2
TGTGCCAGTAGTATTCTGCGGGGTAGGAATCAGCCCCAGCATTTT CASSILRGRNQPQHF . TRBJ1-5 15 TRBV19 .
TGTGCCAGTAAGATGGGAAACACCATATATTTT CASKMGNTIYF . TRBJ1-3 11 TRBV19 .
TGCGCCAGCCAGGGTCCTGGACAGGGGGGGAATACGCAGTATTTT CASQGPGQGGNTQYF . TRBJ2-3 15 TRBV10-1 TRBD1
TGTGCCAGCAGCGTAGGGGGAGCAAATCAGCCCCAGCATTTT CASSVGGANQPQHF . TRBJ1-5 14 TRBV9 .
TGCAGCGTAGAACGGGACACTCAGCAGTTCTTC CSVERDTQQFF . TRBJ2-1 11 TRBV29-1 .
TGCGCCAGCAGTGTGGGGACTAGCGGGCTGGGGTACGACGAGCAGTACTTC CASSVGTSGLGYDEQYF . TRBJ2-7 17 TRBV10-1 TRBD2
TGTGCCACCCAGGGAACGTACGAGCAGTACTTC CATQGTYEQYF . TRBJ2-7 11 TRBV28 .
TGTGCCAGCAGCACCAACCAAGAGACCCAGTACTTC CASSTNQETQYF . TRBJ2-5 12 TRBV7-6 .
TGTGCCAGCTCACCAGCTGGACTAGCAGCTTTCACCGGGGAGCTGTTTTTT CASSPAGLAAFTGELFF . TRBJ2-2 17 TRBV18 TRBD2
TGTGCCAGCAGGCCTTATAGCGGGAGTTACACCGGGGAGCTGTTTTTT CASRPYSGSYTGELFF . TRBJ2-2 16 TRBV7-9 TRBD2
TGTGCCAGCAGCTTGCAGGGCCCCATCTCCTACGAGCAGTACTTC CASSLQGPISYEQYF . TRBJ2-7 15 TRBV5-5 .
TGCGCCAGCAGCGTCCCAAGCGGGGACTCCTACGAGCAGTACTTC CASSVPSGDSYEQYF once TRBJ2-7 15 TRBV5-1 TRBD2
TGTGCCAGCAGTTTCCGACAGGGGATAGAGACCCAGTACTTC CASSFRQGIETQYF . TRBJ2-5 14 TRBV28 TRBD1
TGTGCCAGCAGCTCCGGGCGTTGGGACACTGAAGCTTTCTTT CASSSGRWDTEAFF . TRBJ1-1 14 TRBV7-9 .
TGTGCCAGCAGCTTAACTAGGGCAGCAGAGACCCAGTACTTC CASSLTRAAETQYF once TRBJ2-5 14 TRBV11-2 .
TGTGCCAGCAGGGAGTTCGTGGGTTCCGGGGAGCTGTTTTTT CASREFVGSGELFF . TRBJ2-2 14 TRBV6-6 .
TGTGCCAGCAGTGTAGGGACAGGGGGCGCATTCGCTAACTATGGCTACACCTTC CASSVGTGGAFANYGYTF once TRBJ1-2 18 TRBV25-1 TRBD1
TGTGCCAGCAGCTTGCCAGGCCTCTACGAGCAGTACTTC CASSLPGLYEQYF . TRBJ2-7 13 TRBV5-6 .
TGCAGCGTTCTTGGACAGGTGACAGATACGCAGTATTTT CSVLGQVTDTQYF . TRBJ2-3 13 TRBV29-1 TRBD1
TGTGCCAGCAGCTTAGGCGGACGGAGGAACACTGAAGCTTTCTTT CASSLGGRRNTEAFF . TRBJ1-1 15 TRBV7-9 .
TGTGCCAGCAGCTTGGCCAAGTTTGTTACAGCAAAGGACGAGCAGTACTTC CASSLAKFVTAKDEQYF once TRBJ2-7 17 TRBV5-6 .
TGTGCCAGCAGCTTAGAGCGGACTAGCGGGCACTTATACAATGAGCAGTTCTTC CASSLERTSGHLYNEQFF . TRBJ2-1 18 TRBV13 TRBD2
TGTGCCAGCAGGCGTGACAGGGGGTCCTACAATGAGCAGTTCTTC CASRRDRGSYNEQFF . TRBJ2-1 15 TRBV27 TRBD1